This T cell receptor beta chain was identified in a study of T cell responses to AZD1222 COVID-19 vaccine (dated by TCRdb to about 2021). Concerning the study at large: A total of 230 to 250 trial participants underwent TCR sequencing, of whom about 210 received two doses of AZD1222 and about 25 received two doses of the MenACWY control vaccine. Trial participants were enrolled by age into subgroups of 18-55, 56-69 and 70-plus years, and around 150, 29 and 61 TCR-sequenced participants, respectively, were included in these subgroups. Results the study describes overall, beyond this receptor: Participants were mostly white British and included more females than males, and it was suggested by the authors that clonal diversity may have been underestimated. Because no day 14 peak-response samples were available, the repertoires could be characterized only after the peak T cell response. The vaccine-associated CD4 TCRs covered the entire spike protein, and the dominant responses fell in regions 160-218 and 743-854. Reportedly, almost half of the unique spike-specific TCRs recognized epitopes lying outside the regions that are mutated in the B.1.351 and B.1.1.7 variants. In the small 56-69-year group, the increase in depth fell short of significance, most likely because of low power. After two AZD1222 doses, spike-specific TCR breadth and depth were significantly higher than at day 0 and than in MenACWY recipients. Conclusions about previously exposed vaccinees are limited because only a handful of AZD1222 recipients were SARS-CoV-2 seropositive at baseline.

As encoded in the germline V gene (reference sequence), CDR1 is SEHNR while CDR2 is FQNEAQ. V and J lose 3 bases and 7 bases, and a span of 12 bases separates them. The CDR3 numbers 13 residues from cysteine through phenylalanine. The CDR3 DNA has 39 bases and is translated from base 1. The CDR3 regions of human TCRbeta chains were subjected to immunosequencing. For the original study's pipeline: TCRs in the repertoires were matched against a reference library of SARS-CoV-2-specific TCRs that had been generated with the MIRA antigen-specificity platform. Breadth was defined as the fraction of unique TCRs that were SARS-CoV-2-associated, and depth was defined as the fraction of total T cells that were SARS-CoV-2-associated. Using the MIRA data, each spike-specific TCR was assigned both to the spike region to which the TCR was reactive and to a CD4 or CD8 class. Log10-transformed breadth and depth values were compared by one-way ANOVA with Sidak's multiple comparisons tests. TCRdb re-hosts the immuneACCESS table, in-frame sequences only. Its copies lack some clones; in the studies checked, an unresolved V gene accounts for under half of them, and the cause for the rest is not known. V and J calls and clone size are given by that table; D and trimming were obtained from the DNA. A total of 150,000 to 200,000 clones appear in this sample, approximately 93% of them only once. The ten biggest clones cover roughly 1% of the sample.

With regard to this clone: Its antigen is still unknown. No much larger clone exists at a distance of one base, and base qualities are not known.

The meaning of the sample's time point label: about 28 days (+/-7) after the second vaccine dose. AZD1222 recipients with second doses at about 4 weeks or about 12 weeks were pooled, because spike-specific TCR depth and breadth did not differ between schedules. Vaccinee samples came from UK trials COV001 and COV002, including a single-blind randomized controlled phase 2/3 trial of AZD1222 (ChAdOx1 nCoV-19) in healthy adults. For TCRbeta chain sequencing, PBMC samples from trial participants were taken at day 0 and at day 28 after the second dose. The sample was peripheral blood, taken 28 days after the second AZD1222 dose. The chain is assembled from TRBV7-9 and TRBJ1-1; the D gene assignment is ambiguous. The TCR sequence derives from an adult who received the AZD1222 COVID-19 vaccine. The CDR3 region: CASSFRSTDEAFF. The bases are TGTGCCAGCAGCTTCAGGAGCACAGATGAAGCTTTCTTT.